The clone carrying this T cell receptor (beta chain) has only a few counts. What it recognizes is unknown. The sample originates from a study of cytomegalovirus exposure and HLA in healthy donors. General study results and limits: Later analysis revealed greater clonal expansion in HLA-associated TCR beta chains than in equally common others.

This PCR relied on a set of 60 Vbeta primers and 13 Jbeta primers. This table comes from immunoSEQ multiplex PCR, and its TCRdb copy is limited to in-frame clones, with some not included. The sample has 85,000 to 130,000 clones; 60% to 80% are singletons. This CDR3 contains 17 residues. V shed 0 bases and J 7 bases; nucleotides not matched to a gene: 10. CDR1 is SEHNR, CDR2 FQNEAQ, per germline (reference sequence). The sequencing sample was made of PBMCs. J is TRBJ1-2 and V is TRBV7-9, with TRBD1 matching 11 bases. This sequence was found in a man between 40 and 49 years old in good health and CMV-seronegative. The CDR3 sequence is CASSLAPWDRGKAGYTF. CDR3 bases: TGTGCCAGCAGCTTAGCGCCTTGGGACAGGGGGAAGGCTGGCTACACCTTC.